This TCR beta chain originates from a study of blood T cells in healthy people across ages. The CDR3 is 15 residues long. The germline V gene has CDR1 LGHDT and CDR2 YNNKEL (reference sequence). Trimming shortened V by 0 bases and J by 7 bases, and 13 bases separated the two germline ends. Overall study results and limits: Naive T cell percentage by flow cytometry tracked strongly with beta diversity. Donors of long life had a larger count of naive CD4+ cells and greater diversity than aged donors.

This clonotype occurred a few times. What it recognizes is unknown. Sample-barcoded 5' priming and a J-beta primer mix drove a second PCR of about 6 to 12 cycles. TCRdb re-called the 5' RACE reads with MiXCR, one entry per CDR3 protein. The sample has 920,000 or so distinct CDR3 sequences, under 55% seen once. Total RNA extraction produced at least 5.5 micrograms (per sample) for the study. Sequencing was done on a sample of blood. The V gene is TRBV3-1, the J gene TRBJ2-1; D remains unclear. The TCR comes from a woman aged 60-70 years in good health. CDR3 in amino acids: CASSQDPIGSNEQFF. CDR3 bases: TGTGCCAGCAGCCAAGACCCTATCGGTTCGAATGAGCAGTTCTTC.